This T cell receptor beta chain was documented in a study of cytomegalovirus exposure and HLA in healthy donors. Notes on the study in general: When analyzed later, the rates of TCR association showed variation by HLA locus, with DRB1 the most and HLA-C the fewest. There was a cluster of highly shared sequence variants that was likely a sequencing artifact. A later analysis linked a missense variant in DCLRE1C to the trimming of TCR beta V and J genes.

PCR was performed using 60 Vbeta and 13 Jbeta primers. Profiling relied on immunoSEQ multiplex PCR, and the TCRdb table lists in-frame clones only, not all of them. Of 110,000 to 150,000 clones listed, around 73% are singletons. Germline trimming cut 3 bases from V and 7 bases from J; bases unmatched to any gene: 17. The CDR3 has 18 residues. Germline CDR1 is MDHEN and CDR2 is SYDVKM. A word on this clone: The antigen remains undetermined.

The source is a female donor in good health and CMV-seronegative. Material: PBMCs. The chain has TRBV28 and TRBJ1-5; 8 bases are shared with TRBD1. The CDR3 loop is CASSFIWGSQGAGQPQHF. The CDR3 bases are TGTGCCAGCAGTTTCATTTGGGGGAGTCAGGGGGCGGGACAGCCCCAGCATTTT.